This T cell receptor beta chain was captured in a study of T-cell memory formation after mild COVID-19. TCRdb called the 5' RACE reads again in MiXCR, with one record for every CDR3 protein. Of tens of thousands of distinct CDR3 sequences listed, 9.5% to 15% were seen once; the top ten hold around two fifths. The germline V gene encodes CDR1 MNHEY and CDR2 SVGAGI. The V and J ends lost 4 bases and 0 bases respectively, with 11 bases between them. The CDR3 runs 15 residues. This clonotype appeared many times. Material for sequencing was PBMCs or a T cell subset sorted from them (not recorded which). V gene TRBV6-5 combines with J gene TRBJ2-3; no firm D call. The sequence derives from a man younger than 35 who had mild COVID-19 (a few samples of this study predate the infection). Cell type and time point are not known. The CDR3 region has the DNA TGTGCCAGCAGTTTGCGACACTCTAGCACAGATACGCAGTATTTT. Its protein is CASSLRHSSTDTQYF.